The source of this TCR beta chain is a study of blood T cells in healthy people across ages. As for the study in general: Using template switching, researchers captured about one barcoded beta molecule for each two T cells.

It was with a sample-barcoded 5' primer and a J-beta primer mix that a second PCR of roughly 7 to 12 cycles was run. With 12 random nucleotides, a template-switch adaptor tagged each individual cDNA molecule. TCRdb independently ran MiXCR on the 5' RACE reads; one entry per CDR3 protein. This sample has about 770,000 distinct CDR3 sequences; around 42% occur once, and the top ten carry about a fifth. The germline CDR1 and CDR2 sequences are SGHRS and YFSETQ. V lost 0 bases, J lost 4 bases, and 13 bases lay in between. The length of the CDR3 is 15 residues. It was approximately 9 milliliters of peripheral blood that were drawn from each donor.

This sequence originates from a man aged 55 to 70 in good health. The source material was blood. The genes are TRBV5-1 and TRBJ2-5; D might be TRBD2 (5 bases). CDR3 amino acids: CASSLGPTAGETQYF. The CDR3 region has the DNA TGCGCCAGCAGCTTGGGGCCCACCGCGGGAGAGACCCAGTACTTC.